The 16 T cell receptor beta chains below come from one sample, sequenced in a study of T-cell memory formation after mild COVID-19. TCRdb reanalysed the 5' RACE reads using MiXCR and keeps one entry per CDR3 protein. This table has about 340,000 distinct CDR3 sequences, 14% appearing once. Sample: PBMCs or a T cell subset sorted from them (not recorded which). The receptors were gathered from a man aged 18 to 29 who had mild COVID-19 (a few samples of this study predate the infection). Cell type and time point are not known.

V and J are TRBV10-2 and TRBJ2-3; the match to TRBD2 covers 8 bases. After removal of 6 bases from V and 2 bases from J, the junction contained 10 bases not matched to a gene. Germline CDR1 reads WSHSY; CDR2 reads SAAADI. The CDR3 runs to 16 residues. Here the CDR3 DNA reads TGCGCCAGCAGGGAGCTGGCGGGGGGACTCACAGATACGCAGTATTTT. This sequence encodes CASRELAGGLTDTQYF.

This clonotype occurred once. The chain links TRBV7-9 to TRBJ1-1, with 7 bases that match TRBD1. Trimming removed 5 bases from V and 6 bases from J; junction bases left unmatched: 6. This CDR3 contains 13 residues. From germline, CDR1 is SEHNR and CDR2 FQNEAQ (reference sequence). The CDR3 nucleotides are TGTGCCAGCAGCCTGCCCAGGGGGTCTGAAGCTTTCTTT. This encodes CASSLPRGSEAFF.

In DNA, the CDR3 is TGTGCCAGCAGCTACGGGGGGTCGGAGACCCAGTACTTC. Amino acids: CASSYGGSETQYF. The V call is TRBV7-2, the J call TRBJ2-5; 7 positions match TRBD2. Germline values: CDR1 SGHTA, CDR2 FQGNSA. Trimming cost V 4 bases and J 5 bases; bases outside gene matches: 4. This CDR3 comprises 13 residues.

The chain links TRBV20-1 to TRBJ2-3; TRBD2 aligns across 9 bases. The germline V gene has CDR1 DFQATT and CDR2 SNEGSKA (reference sequence). The length of the CDR3 is 15 residues. Trimming at V came to 5 bases and at J to 0 bases, leaving 6 bases not matched to a gene. This CDR3 is CSASAGGLSTDTQYF. The CDR3 nucleotides are TGCAGTGCTTCCGCGGGGGGGCTTAGCACAGATACGCAGTATTTT.

This clonotype was observed a handful of times. The rearrangement links TRBV20-1 to TRBJ2-7, with 9 bases fitting TRBD1. The CDR3 has 14 residues. The V and J ends lost 4 bases and 2 bases, in that order; junction bases with no gene match: 6. CDR1 and CDR2 (germline): DFQATT, SNEGSKA (reference sequence). The CDR3 protein is CSATYGTGTYEQYF. CDR3 sequence (DNA): TGCAGTGCTACATACGGGACAGGGACCTACGAGCAGTACTTC.

This clonotype was counted only a few times. This chain connects TRBV10-3 to TRBJ1-6; D is ambiguous. V lost 2 bases and J lost 0, with 17 bases in between. Per the germline V gene, CDR1 is ENHRY and CDR2 is SYGVKD. This CDR3 comprises 19 residues. The CDR3 sequence: CAISEAGGRASSYNSPLHF. The DNA of the CDR3 is TGTGCCATCAGTGAGGCGGGTGGTAGGGCGAGCTCCTATAATTCACCCCTCCACTTT.

The CDR3 coding sequence is TGTGCCAGCAGCTTAGGGGGGCGCGGTGGAGAGACCCAGTACTTC. Its translation is CASSLGGRGGETQYF. The chain couples TRBV7-2 to TRBJ2-5; possible D gene TRBD1, 6 bases. V was clipped by 1 base and J by 4 bases, with 13 bases between them. The CDR3 sequence is 15 residues long. Looked up from germline, CDR1 is SGHTA and CDR2 is FQGNSA. The full variable domain, in which reference TRBV7-2 and TRBJ2-5 provide the parts outside the CDR3, is GAGVSQSPSNKVTEKGKDVELRCDPISGHTALYWYRQSLGQGLEFLIYFQGNSAPDKSGLPSDRFSAERTGGSVSTLTIQRTQQEDSAVYLCASSLGGRGGETQYFGPGTRLLVL.

V is TRBV7-2 and J is TRBJ2-7, with D possibly matching TRBD1 (5 bases). The CDR3 runs to 14 residues. Germline lookup yields CDR1 SGHTA and CDR2 FQGNSA. V lost 5 bases and J 7 bases, leaving 18 bases between the germline ends. The chain's CDR3 is CASSNKLGALEQYF. The DNA of the CDR3 is TGTGCCAGCAGCAACAAGCTTGGGGCGCTGGAGCAGTACTTC.

This clonotype was counted at least ten times. The gene calls are TRBV7-2 and TRBJ2-3; D unresolved. The V gene's germline CDR1 is SGHTA and CDR2 FQGNSA. V shed 5 bases and J shed 4 bases, with 10 bases lying between them. The CDR3 is made up of 13 amino acids. The CDR3 loop is CASSRSKADTQYF. CDR3 nucleotides: TGTGCCAGCAGCCGAAGTAAGGCAGATACGCAGTATTTT.

This clonotype was counted between two and nine times. This chain joins TRBV20-1 and TRBJ1-1, with D unclear. The CDR3 is made up of 13 amino acids. V was shortened by 2 bases and J by 5 bases, with 12 bases between the two germline ends. Germline V CDR1 and CDR2: DFQATT, SNEGSKA (reference sequence). CDR3 loop: CSARRTLETEAFF. As DNA, the CDR3 is TGCAGTGCTAGACGCACACTCGAGACTGAAGCTTTCTTT.

This clonotype was detected only a few times. V and J are TRBV12-3 or TRBV12-4 and TRBJ1-1; D is uncertain. There are 13 residues in the CDR3. The V and J ends lost 7 bases and 1 base respectively, with 10 bases between them. CDR3 sequence (DNA): TGTGCCAGCACCCTTCTGGGGAACACTGAAGCTTTCTTT. Translating it yields CASTLLGNTEAFF.

This clonotype was seen a handful of times. The rearrangement joins TRBV5-1 to TRBJ2-2, with no clear D. V was pared by 6 bases and J by 0 bases, with 12 bases between. CDR1 is SGHRS and CDR2 is YFSETQ in the germline V gene. This CDR3 region has 15 residues. CDR3 in DNA: TGCGCCAGCAAGCTTGACGTCGCGAACACCGGGGAGCTGTTTTTT. This sequence encodes CASKLDVANTGELFF.

There are a few counts of this clonotype. The chain links TRBV4-2 to TRBJ2-1; perhaps TRBD2 as D (6 bases). The V gene lost 1 base and the J gene lost 2 bases, with 12 bases spanning the gap. The CDR3 extends over 16 amino acids. The V gene's germline CDR1 is LGHNA and CDR2 YNFKEQ. The CDR3 region is CASSQGSSGAYNEQFF. In DNA, the CDR3 is TGTGCCAGCAGCCAAGGGTCTTCGGGGGCCTACAATGAGCAGTTCTTC.

This clonotype was found a few times. The chain carries TRBV29-1 and TRBJ2-3, with 13 bases matching TRBD2. V shed 4 bases and J 5 bases; nucleotides not matched to a gene: 12. The CDR3 is 17 residues long. Per the germline V gene, CDR1 is SQVTM and CDR2 is ANQGSEA. In DNA, the CDR3 is TGCAGCGTTGCCTTGATAACCGGGACTAGCGGGGAAGATACGCAGTATTTT. Translation gives CSVALITGTSGEDTQYF.

The V call is TRBV2, the J call TRBJ2-7; D perhaps matches TRBD1 (5 bases). CDR3 length equals 14 residues. Germline values: CDR1 SNHLY, CDR2 FYNNEI. V was pared by 2 bases and J by 3 bases, with 11 bases between. In DNA form, the CDR3 reads TGTGCCAGCAGTGAACAGGGTTTTGGCTACGAGCAGTACTTC. It encodes CASSEQGFGYEQYF.

This clonotype has just a few counts. The chain employs TRBV5-6 and TRBJ2-3; TRBD2 aligns across 11 bases. In germline, CDR1 is SGHDT, CDR2 YYEEEE. The J segment lost 5 bases and the V segment lost 3 bases, leaving 8 bases of the junction unmatched. The CDR3 covers 16 residues. The chain's CDR3 is CASSSLLAGERDTQYF. The DNA of the CDR3 is TGTGCCAGCAGCTCGTTACTAGCGGGGGAACGAGATACGCAGTATTTT.